This T cell receptor beta chain was recorded in a study of cytomegalovirus exposure and HLA in healthy donors. In the case of this clone: Its antigen remains unknown.

The study ran its PCR with 60 Vbeta and 13 Jbeta primers. Method: immunoSEQ multiplex PCR; TCRdb's copy keeps in-frame clones and lacks some. This table lists about 130,000 clones. Study findings and constraints: Later analysis suggested links between common viral pathogens and several top significant clusters.

The sample consisted of PBMCs. The receptor's source is a man between 18 and 35 years old in good health and CMV-seronegative.

The CDR3 here is CASSPSAGETDTQYF. Written as DNA, the CDR3 is TGTGCCAGCAGTCCCTCTGCGGGAGAGACAGATACGCAGTATTTT. This chain links TRBV6-5 with TRBJ2-3; the match to TRBD2 covers 7 bases. The V and J ends lost 5 bases and 3 bases, in that order; junction bases with no gene match: 8. Germline-derived CDR1 and CDR2 are MNHEY and SVGAGI. This CDR3 is 15 amino acids long.